This record looks at one T cell receptor beta chain sequence and its context. Its antigen is unidentified. The data originate from a study of a mutant IDH1 vaccine in newly diagnosed glioma. Generated by immunoSEQ multiplex PCR, the TCRdb table keeps only in-frame clones and is missing some. The sample shows around 94,000 clones, around nine tenths of them seen only once. The time point was: week 47, end of study. Vaccine doses each comprised 300 ug of mutant IDH1 20-mer peptide, with topical imiquimod. Trimming removed 6 bases from V and 7 bases from J; junction bases left unmatched: 10. CDR1 and CDR2 (germline): SNHLY, FYNNEI. The CDR3 is 14 amino acids.

The chain uses TRBV2 and TRBJ1-1, with TRBD1 matching over 8 bases. The sequence was obtained from a woman aged 45 to 65 with glioma. Sequencing was performed on PBMCs, taken from a glioma patient whose treatment included an IDH1 peptide vaccine. In nucleotides, the CDR3 is TGTGCCAGCAGCCCCCCTAGGACAGGGAGTGAAGCTTTCTTT. This translates into CASSPPRTGSEAFF.